Following are 14 T cell receptor beta chains from one sample sequenced in a study of T-cell memory formation after mild COVID-19. One entry per CDR3 protein, called by TCRdb with MiXCR from the 5' RACE reads. The sample lists 250,000 to 300,000 distinct CDR3 sequences, approximately 16% occurring once. Sequencing input: PBMCs or a T cell subset sorted from them (not recorded which). All receptors come from a man aged 18 to 35 who had mild COVID-19 (a few samples of this study predate the infection). Cell type and time point are not known.

V is TRBV7-2 and J is TRBJ2-1; no clear D gene. Trimming removed 7 bases from V and 5 bases from J, with 15 bases in between. This CDR3 contains 14 residues. Germline loops: CDR1 SGHTA, CDR2 FQGNSA. The CDR3 protein is CASTLTAADNEQFF. The CDR3 DNA reads as TGTGCCAGCACCCTAACGGCAGCAGACAATGAGCAGTTCTTC.

The chain combines TRBV6-6 with TRBJ2-7; 7 nucleotides align to TRBD1. V lost 6 bases, J lost 6 bases, and 5 bases stayed unmatched. In germline, CDR1 is MNHNY, CDR2 SVGAGI (reference sequence). The CDR3 spans 12 residues. The CDR3 coding sequence is TGTGCCAGCAGCGCACAGGGGATCGAGCAGTACTTC. It encodes CASSAQGIEQYF.

This clonotype has only a few counts. The chain is built from TRBV10-3 and TRBJ2-5; D assignment may be TRBD1 or TRBD2 (6 bases each). The germline V gene has CDR1 ENHRY and CDR2 SYGVKD. V was shortened by 3 bases and J by 1 base, with 9 bases between the two germline ends. CDR3 length: 14 residues. CDR3 protein: CAISEGGSQETQYF. CDR3 nucleotides: TGTGCCATCAGTGAAGGGGGGTCCCAAGAGACCCAGTACTTC.

This clonotype has only a few counts. The chain joins TRBV7-9 to TRBJ1-5; 9 bases fit TRBD1. V dropped 1 base and J dropped 6; count of bases not matched to a gene: 7. Germline CDR1 is SEHNR and CDR2 is FQNEAQ (reference sequence). The CDR3 spans 16 residues. CDR3 nucleotide sequence: TGTGCCAGCAGCTTAGGCACAGGGGGCGCGGGTCAGCCCCAGCATTTT. It specifies CASSLGTGGAGQPQHF.

This clonotype was found a few times. The rearrangement joins TRBV12-3 or TRBV12-4 to TRBJ2-5, with TRBD1 matching over 7 bases. The CDR3 extends over 15 amino acids. With V trimmed by 4 bases and J by 1 base, 6 bases remained unmatched. The CDR3 reads CASSYQQGTQETQYF. CDR3 nucleotide sequence: TGTGCCAGCAGTTACCAACAGGGGACCCAAGAGACCCAGTACTTC.

This clonotype was seen once. The chain links TRBV7-3 to TRBJ2-4, with 7 bases identical to TRBD2. V lost 5 bases and J lost 1; bases outside the gene matches: 8. This CDR3 is 16 amino acids long. Germline V gives CDR1 SGHTA, CDR2 FQGTGA. Written as DNA, the CDR3 is TGTGCCAGCAGCCCTCAAGCGGGGACGGCCAAAAACATTCAGTACTTC. It specifies CASSPQAGTAKNIQYF.

The chain recombines TRBV21-1 with TRBJ1-1; the table's D call, TRBD1, has no DNA check behind it. TRBV21-1 is labeled a pseudogene. CDR3 size: 17 residues. The CDR3 is CASPIPPQGKGDTEAFF. The CDR3 DNA sequence: TGTGCCAGCCCCATTCCCCCCCAGGGGAAAGGGGACACTGAAGCTTTCTTT.

The gene calls are TRBV30 and TRBJ1-2; no definite D call. The CDR3 extends over 13 amino acids. V lost 3 bases to trimming and J lost 2 bases, with 10 bases between them. Germline CDR1 GTSNPN, CDR2 SVGIG (reference sequence). The CDR3 DNA reads TGTGCCTGGAGCCCGGACGAGAACTATGGCTACACCTTC. Its translation: CAWSPDENYGYTF.

The chain is built from TRBV5-6 and TRBJ2-2, with TRBD2 as a possible D gene (6 bases). The ends were cut back, 3 bases at V and 3 bases at J, with 18 bases in the middle. CDR1 is SGHDT and CDR2 is YYEEEE in the germline V gene. The CDR3 is made up of 17 amino acids. CDR3 in amino acids: CASSSARGARDTGELFF. In DNA, the CDR3 is TGTGCCAGCAGCTCGGCTCGCGGGGCGCGGGACACCGGGGAGCTGTTTTTT.

CDR3 amino acids: CASSGQSDTQYF. The CDR3 DNA is TGCGCCAGCAGCGGACAGTCAGATACGCAGTATTTT. This sequence joins TRBV5-1 and TRBJ2-3; a weak D match, TRBD1 (6 bases). CDR3 length equals 12 residues. Trimming took off 4 bases at V and 4 bases at J, with 7 bases between the two ends. Germline CDR1 reads SGHRS; CDR2 reads YFSETQ.

The V call is TRBV11-2, the J call TRBJ2-2; D is uncertain. Per germline, CDR1 SGHAT and CDR2 FQNNGV. V was pared by 5 bases and J by 6 bases, with 10 bases between. The CDR3 runs 13 residues. As DNA, the CDR3 is TGTGCCAGCAGCCCTAAGGGCCCCGGGGAGCTGTTTTTT. Protein sequence: CASSPKGPGELFF.

This clonotype occurred many times. This chain connects TRBV7-6 to TRBJ1-1; D is undetermined. Trimming removed 4 bases at V and 1 base at J, with 7 bases between. This CDR3 spans 13 amino acids. The germline CDR1 and CDR2 sequences are SGHVS and FNYEAQ. The CDR3 DNA reads TGTGCCAGCAGCTCCCAGGAGAACACTGAAGCTTTCTTT. This sequence encodes CASSSQENTEAFF.

This clonotype was recorded at least ten times. The chain employs TRBV5-1 and TRBJ2-1; possibly TRBD2 for D (5 bases). Germline V gives CDR1 SGHRS, CDR2 YFSETQ. The CDR3 length is 14 residues. V gave up 4 bases and J gave up 10 bases, with 18 bases separating them. CDR3 sequence: CASSRLKDGGEQFF. In nucleotides, the CDR3 is TGCGCCAGCAGCAGGCTAAAGGACGGCGGGGAGCAGTTCTTC. The full variable domain, rest sourced from reference TRBV5-1 and TRBJ2-1, is KAGVTQTPRYLIKTRGQQVTLSCSPISGHRSVSWYQQTPGQGLQFLFEYFSETQRNKGNFPGRFSGRQFSNSRSEMNVSTLELGDSALYLCASSRLKDGGEQFFGPGTRLTVL.

This clonotype was recorded at least ten times. The CDR3 spells CASSLAGGQPQHF. The CDR3 DNA is TGCGCCAGCAGCTTGGCAGGGGGTCAGCCCCAGCATTTT. J is TRBJ1-5 and V is TRBV5-1, with 7 bases that match TRBD1. After removal of 0 bases from V and 6 bases from J, the junction contained 0 bases not matched to a gene. Germline-derived CDR1 and CDR2 are SGHRS and YFSETQ. This CDR3 comprises 13 residues.